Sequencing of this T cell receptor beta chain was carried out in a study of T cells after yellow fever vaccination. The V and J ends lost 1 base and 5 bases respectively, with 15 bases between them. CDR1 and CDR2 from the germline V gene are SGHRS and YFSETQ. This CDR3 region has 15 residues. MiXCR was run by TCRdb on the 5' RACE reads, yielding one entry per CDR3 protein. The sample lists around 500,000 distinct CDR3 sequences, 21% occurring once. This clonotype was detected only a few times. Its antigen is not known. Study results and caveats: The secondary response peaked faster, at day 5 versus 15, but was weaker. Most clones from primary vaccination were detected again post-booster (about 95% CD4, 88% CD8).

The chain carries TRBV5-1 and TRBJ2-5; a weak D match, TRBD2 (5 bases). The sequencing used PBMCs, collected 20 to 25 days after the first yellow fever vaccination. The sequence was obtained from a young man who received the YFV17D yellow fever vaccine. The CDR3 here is CASSLTDGKGETQYF. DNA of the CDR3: TGCGCCAGCAGCTTGACGGACGGGAAAGGGGAGACCCAGTACTTC.